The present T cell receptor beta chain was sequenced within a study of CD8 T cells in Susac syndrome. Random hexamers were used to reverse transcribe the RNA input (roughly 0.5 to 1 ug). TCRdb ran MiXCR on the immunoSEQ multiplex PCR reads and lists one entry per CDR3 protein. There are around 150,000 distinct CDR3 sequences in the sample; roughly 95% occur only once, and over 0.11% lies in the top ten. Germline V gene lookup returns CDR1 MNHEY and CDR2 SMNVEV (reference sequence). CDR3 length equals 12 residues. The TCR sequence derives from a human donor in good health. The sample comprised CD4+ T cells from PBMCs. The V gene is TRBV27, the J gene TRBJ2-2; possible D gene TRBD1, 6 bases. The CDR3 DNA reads TGTAGTGGCAGGGGCGGCACCGGGGAGCTGTTTTTT. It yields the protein CSGRGGTGELFF.